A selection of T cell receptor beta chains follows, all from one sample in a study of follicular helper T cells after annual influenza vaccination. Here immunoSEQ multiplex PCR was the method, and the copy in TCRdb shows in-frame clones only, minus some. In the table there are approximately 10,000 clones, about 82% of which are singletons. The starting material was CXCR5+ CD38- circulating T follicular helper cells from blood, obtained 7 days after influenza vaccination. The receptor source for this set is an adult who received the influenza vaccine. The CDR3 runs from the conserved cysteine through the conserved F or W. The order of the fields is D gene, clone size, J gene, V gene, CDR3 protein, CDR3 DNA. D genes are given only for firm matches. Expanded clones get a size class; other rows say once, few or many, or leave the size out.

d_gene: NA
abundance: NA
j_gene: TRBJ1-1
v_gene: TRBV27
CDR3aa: CASSHPGAEAFF
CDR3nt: TGTGCCAGCAGCCATCCTGGGGCAGAAGCTTTCTTT

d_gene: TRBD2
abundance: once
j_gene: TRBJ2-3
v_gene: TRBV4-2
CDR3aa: CASSQDTSGVTDTQYF
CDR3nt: TGTGCCAGCAGCCAAGATACTAGCGGGGTGACAGATACGCAGTATTTT

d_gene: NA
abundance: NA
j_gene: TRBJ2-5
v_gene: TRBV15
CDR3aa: CATSQGIQGLQETQYF
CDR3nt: TGTGCCACCAGCCAAGGGATACAGGGCCTCCAAGAGACCCAGTACTTC

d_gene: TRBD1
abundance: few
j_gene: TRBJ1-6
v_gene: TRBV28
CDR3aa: CASSPPTGSSYNSPLHF
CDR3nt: TGTGCCAGCAGTCCACCGACAGGGAGCTCCTATAATTCACCCCTCCACTTT

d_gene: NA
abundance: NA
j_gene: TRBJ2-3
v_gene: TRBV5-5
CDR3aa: CASSLGSGADTQYF
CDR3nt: TGTGCCAGCAGCTTGGGGTCGGGGGCAGATACGCAGTATTTT

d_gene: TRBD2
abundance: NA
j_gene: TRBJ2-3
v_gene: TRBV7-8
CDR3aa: CASSPWEGSASSTDTQYF
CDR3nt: TGTGCCAGCAGCCCGTGGGAGGGTTCGGCCTCTAGCACAGATACGCAGTATTTT

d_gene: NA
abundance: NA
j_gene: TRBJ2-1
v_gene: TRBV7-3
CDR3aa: CASSPAGLYNEQFF
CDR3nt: TGTGCCAGCAGCCCCGCCGGACTCTACAATGAGCAGTTCTTC

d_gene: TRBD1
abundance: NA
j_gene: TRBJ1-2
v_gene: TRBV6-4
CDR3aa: CASSVGTASNYGYTF
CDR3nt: TGTGCCAGCAGTGTAGGGACAGCCTCTAACTATGGCTACACCTTC

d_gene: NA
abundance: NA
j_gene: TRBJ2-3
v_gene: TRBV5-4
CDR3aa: CASSLDSVSTDTQYF
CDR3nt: TGTGCCAGCAGCTTGGATTCGGTGAGCACAGATACGCAGTATTTT

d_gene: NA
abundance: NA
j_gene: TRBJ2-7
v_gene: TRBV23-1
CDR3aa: CASRPQWGFVYEQYF
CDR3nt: TGCGCCAGCAGGCCCCAGTGGGGGTTTGTTTACGAGCAGTACTTC

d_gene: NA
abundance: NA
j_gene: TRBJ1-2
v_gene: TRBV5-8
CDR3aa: CASSVPRDGNYGYTF
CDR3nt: TGTGCCAGCAGCGTACCCCGGGACGGGAACTATGGCTACACCTTC

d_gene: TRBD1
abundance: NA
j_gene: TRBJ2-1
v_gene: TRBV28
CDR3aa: CASSLSGTGKHEQFF
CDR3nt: TGTGCCAGCAGTCTGTCCGGGACAGGGAAGCATGAGCAGTTCTTC

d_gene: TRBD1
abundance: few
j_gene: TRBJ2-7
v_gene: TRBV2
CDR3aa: CASSRDRGDEQYF
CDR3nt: TGTGCCAGCAGCCGGGACAGGGGAGACGAGCAGTACTTC

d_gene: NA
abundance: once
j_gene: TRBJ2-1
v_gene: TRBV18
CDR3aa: CASSPSLSSYNEQFF
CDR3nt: TGTGCCAGCTCACCAAGCTTGAGCTCCTACAATGAGCAGTTCTTC

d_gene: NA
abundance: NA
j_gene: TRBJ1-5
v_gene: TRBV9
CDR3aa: CASSVGAGEQPQHF
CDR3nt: TGTGCCAGCAGCGTAGGGGCAGGGGAACAGCCCCAGCATTTT

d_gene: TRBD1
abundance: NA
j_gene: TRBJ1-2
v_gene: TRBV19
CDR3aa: CASSMDRAPGYTF
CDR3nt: TGTGCCAGTAGTATGGACAGGGCCCCAGGCTACACCTTC

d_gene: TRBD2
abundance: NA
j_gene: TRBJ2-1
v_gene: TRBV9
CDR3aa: CASSVLAGASYNEQFF
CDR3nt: TGTGCCAGCAGCGTGTTAGCGGGGGCCTCCTACAATGAGCAGTTCTTC

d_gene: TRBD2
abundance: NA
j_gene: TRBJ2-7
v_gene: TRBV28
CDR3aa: CASSLYTSGNNYEQYF
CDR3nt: TGTGCCAGCAGTTTATACACTAGCGGAAACAACTACGAGCAGTACTTC

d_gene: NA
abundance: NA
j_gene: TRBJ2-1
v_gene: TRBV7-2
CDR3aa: CASSFRGALEVYEQFF
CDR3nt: TGTGCCAGCAGCTTTCGGGGGGCCTTGGAGGTGTATGAGCAGTTCTTC

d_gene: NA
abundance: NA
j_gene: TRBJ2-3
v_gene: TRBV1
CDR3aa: CTSSQDDRDTQYF
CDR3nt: TGCACCAGCAGCCAAGATGACAGGGATACGCAGTATTTT

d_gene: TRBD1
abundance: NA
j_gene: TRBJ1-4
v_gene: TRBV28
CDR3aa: CATLNPGTDNEKLFF
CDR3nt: TGTGCCACCCTTAACCCCGGGACAGATAATGAAAAACTGTTTTTT

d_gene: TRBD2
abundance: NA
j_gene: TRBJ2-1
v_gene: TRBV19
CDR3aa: CASSTLAGGPGGSNEQFF
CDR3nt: TGTGCCAGTAGTACCTTAGCGGGAGGGCCGGGGGGCTCCAATGAGCAGTTCTTC

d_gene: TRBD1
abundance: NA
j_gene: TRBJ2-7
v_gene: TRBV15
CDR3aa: CATSREDRGVVKDEQYF
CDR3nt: TGTGCCACCAGCAGAGAAGACAGGGGTGTCGTGAAGGACGAGCAGTACTTC

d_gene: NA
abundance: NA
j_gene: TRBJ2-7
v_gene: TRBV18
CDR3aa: CASSPMGGPDEQYF
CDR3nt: TGTGCCAGCTCACCAATGGGGGGCCCGGACGAGCAGTACTTC

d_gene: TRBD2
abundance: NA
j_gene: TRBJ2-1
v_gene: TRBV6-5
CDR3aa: CASSLSTSGPREQFF
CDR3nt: TGTGCCAGCAGTCTAAGCACTAGCGGTCCGAGGGAGCAGTTCTTC

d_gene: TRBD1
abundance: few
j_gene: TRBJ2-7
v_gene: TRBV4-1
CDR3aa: CASSQDGNDRVGEQYF
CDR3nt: TGCGCCAGCAGCCAAGATGGAAATGACAGGGTGGGCGAGCAGTACTTC

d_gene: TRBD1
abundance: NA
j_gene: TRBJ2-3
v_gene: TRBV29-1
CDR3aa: CSDRTGGADTQYF
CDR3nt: TGCAGCGACCGTACAGGGGGAGCAGATACGCAGTATTTT

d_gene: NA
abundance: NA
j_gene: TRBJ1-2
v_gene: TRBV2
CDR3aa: CASSEALGTTRGYTF
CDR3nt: TGTGCCAGCAGTGAAGCGCTTGGGACGACCAGGGGCTACACCTTC

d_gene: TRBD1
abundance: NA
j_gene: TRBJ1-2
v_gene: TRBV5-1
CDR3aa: CASSKDRYYGYTF
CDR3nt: TGCGCCAGCAGCAAGGACAGGTACTATGGCTACACCTTC

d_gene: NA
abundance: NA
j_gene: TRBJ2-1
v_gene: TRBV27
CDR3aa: CASSRSSYNEQFF
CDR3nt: TGTGCCAGCAGCAGGAGCTCCTACAATGAGCAGTTCTTC

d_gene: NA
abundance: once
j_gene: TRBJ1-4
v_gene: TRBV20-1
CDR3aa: CSARSHPKLFF
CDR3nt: TGCAGTGCTAGGTCCCATCCTAAACTGTTTTTT

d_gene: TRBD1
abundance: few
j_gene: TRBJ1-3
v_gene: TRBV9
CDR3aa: CASSGQGAIGNTIYF
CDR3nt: TGTGCCAGCAGCGGCCAGGGGGCTATTGGAAACACCATATATTTT

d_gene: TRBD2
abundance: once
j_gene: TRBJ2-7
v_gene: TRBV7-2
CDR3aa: CASSPRLAGGPVVQYF
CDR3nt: TGTGCCAGCAGCCCACGACTAGCGGGAGGGCCTGTAGTTCAGTACTTC

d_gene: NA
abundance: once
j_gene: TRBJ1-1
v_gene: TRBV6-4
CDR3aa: CASRSDGNTEAFF
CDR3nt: TGTGCCAGCCGGTCGGACGGGAACACTGAAGCTTTCTTT

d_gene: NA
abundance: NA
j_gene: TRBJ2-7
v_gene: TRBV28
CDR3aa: CPAVPYEQYF
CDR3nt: TGCCCGGCAGTTCCCTACGAGCAGTACTTC

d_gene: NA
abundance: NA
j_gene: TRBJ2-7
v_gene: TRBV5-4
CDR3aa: CASSLEAGAPYEQYF
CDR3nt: TGTGCCAGCAGCTTGGAGGCGGGGGCCCCCTACGAGCAGTACTTC

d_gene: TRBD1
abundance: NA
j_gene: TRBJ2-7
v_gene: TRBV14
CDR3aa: CASSLQGISYEQYF
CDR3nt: TGTGCCAGCAGCCTACAGGGGATCTCCTACGAGCAGTACTTC

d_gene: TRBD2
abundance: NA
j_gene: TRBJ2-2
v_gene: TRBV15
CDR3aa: CATSRDVSGGTGELFF
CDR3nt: TGTGCCACCAGCAGAGATGTTTCGGGGGGCACCGGGGAGCTGTTTTTT

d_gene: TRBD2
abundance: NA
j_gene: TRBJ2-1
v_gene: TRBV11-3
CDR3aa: CASSLRLAGVDEQFF
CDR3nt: TGTGCCAGCAGCTTAAGACTAGCGGGAGTGGATGAGCAGTTCTTC

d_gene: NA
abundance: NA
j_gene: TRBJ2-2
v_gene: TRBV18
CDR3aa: CASSQSRRNTGELFF
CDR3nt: TGTGCCAGCTCGCAGAGTCGAAGGAACACCGGGGAGCTGTTTTTT

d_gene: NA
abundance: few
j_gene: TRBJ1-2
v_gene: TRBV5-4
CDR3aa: CASSVGNLDYGYTF
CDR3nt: TGTGCCAGCAGCGTCGGGAATCTGGACTATGGCTACACCTTC

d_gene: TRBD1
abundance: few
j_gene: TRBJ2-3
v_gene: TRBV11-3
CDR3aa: CASSKTGGDPDTQYF
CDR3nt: TGTGCCAGCAGCAAGACAGGGGGCGACCCAGATACGCAGTATTTT

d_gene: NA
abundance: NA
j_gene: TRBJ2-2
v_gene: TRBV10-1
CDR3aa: CASSLLREGPNTGELFF
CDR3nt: TGCGCCAGCAGCCTTCTCCGCGAGGGACCGAACACCGGGGAGCTGTTTTTT

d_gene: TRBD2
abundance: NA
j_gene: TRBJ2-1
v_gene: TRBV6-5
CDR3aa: CASRPSGYNEQFF
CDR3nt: TGTGCCAGCAGACCTAGCGGTTACAATGAGCAGTTCTTC

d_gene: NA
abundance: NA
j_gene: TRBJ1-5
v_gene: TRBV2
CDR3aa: CASSETPVEYSNQPQHF
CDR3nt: TGTGCCAGCAGTGAAACCCCGGTTGAGTATAGCAATCAGCCCCAGCATTTT

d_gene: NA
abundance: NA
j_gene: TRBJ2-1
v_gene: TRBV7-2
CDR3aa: CASGNPTSTEQFF
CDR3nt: TGTGCCAGCGGCAATCCGACTAGTACTGAGCAGTTCTTC

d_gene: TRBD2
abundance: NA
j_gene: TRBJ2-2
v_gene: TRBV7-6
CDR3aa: CASSELAGVTGELFF
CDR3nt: TGTGCCAGCAGCGAACTAGCGGGAGTTACCGGGGAGCTGTTTTTT

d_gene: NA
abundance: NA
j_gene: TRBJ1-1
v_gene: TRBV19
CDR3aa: CASERSDRLNTEAFF
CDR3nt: TGTGCCAGCGAACGATCGGACCGACTGAACACTGAAGCTTTCTTT

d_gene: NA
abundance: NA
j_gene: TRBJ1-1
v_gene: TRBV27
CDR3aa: CASSTLRGNTEAFF
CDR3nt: TGTGCCAGCAGCACCCTGAGGGGGAACACTGAAGCTTTCTTT

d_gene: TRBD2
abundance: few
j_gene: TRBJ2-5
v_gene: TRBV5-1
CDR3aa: CASSPSGVAGEETQYF
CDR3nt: TGCGCCAGCAGCCCCTCCGGGGTAGCGGGGGAAGAGACCCAGTACTTC

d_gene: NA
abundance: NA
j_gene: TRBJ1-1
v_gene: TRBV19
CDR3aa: CASVPWQGNTEAFF
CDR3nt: TGTGCCAGTGTTCCCTGGCAGGGGAACACTGAAGCTTTCTTT

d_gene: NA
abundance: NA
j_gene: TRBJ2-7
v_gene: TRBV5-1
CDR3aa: CASSLRGDDEQYF
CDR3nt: TGCGCCAGCAGCTTGAGAGGTGACGACGAGCAGTACTTC

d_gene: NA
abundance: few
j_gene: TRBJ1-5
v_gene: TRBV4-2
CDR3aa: CASSKSFDQPQHF
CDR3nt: TGTGCCAGCTCCAAAAGCTTCGATCAGCCCCAGCATTTT

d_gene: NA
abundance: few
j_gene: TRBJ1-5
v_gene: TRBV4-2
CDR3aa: CASSRSAEVDQPQHF
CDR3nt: TGTGCCAGCAGCCGAAGTGCGGAGGTTGATCAGCCCCAGCATTTT

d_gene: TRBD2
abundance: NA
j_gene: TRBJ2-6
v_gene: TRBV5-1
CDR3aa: CASTPGLASSGANVLTF
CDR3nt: TGCGCCAGCACTCCGGGACTAGCAAGCTCTGGGGCCAACGTCCTGACTTTC